This TCR beta chain is from a study of regulatory T cells in long-lasting Graves disease. Trimming left V 5 bases short and J 1 base short, with 5 bases between. The CDR3 runs 11 residues. Per the germline V gene, CDR1 is SQVTM and CDR2 is ANQGSEA. This clonotype was picked up many times. Noted time point: newly diagnosed GD, antithyroid drugs for less than 3 months. With RNA extracted from PBMCs as input, the TCR library was made. Arm-PCR of CDR3 regions and iRepertoire HTBI primers were used to build TCR beta libraries. TCRdb reanalysed the multiplex PCR reads using MiXCR and keeps one entry per CDR3 protein. The sample contains some 410,000 distinct CDR3 sequences, roughly 15% of which appear only once. These same data were also listed under a study on T cells in Graves' hyperthyroidism and ophthalmopathy.

This receptor was identified in a woman in her twenties or thirties with Graves disease. The sample in question was peripheral blood mononuclear cells (PBMCs), obtained at new diagnosis, from a patient treated with antithyroid drugs. This chain links TRBV29-1 with TRBJ1-1, with D hard to call. The CDR3 reads CSVPKNTEAFF. The CDR3 bases are TGCAGCGTTCCGAAGAACACTGAAGCTTTCTTT.